This T cell receptor (beta chain) was obtained from a study of early T cells in non-severe SARS-CoV-2 infection (dated by TCRdb to the early 2020s). About the study as a whole: Because TCR sequencing relied on bulk RNA taken from unsorted whole blood, pairing of alpha and beta chains was not possible.

Results and caveats for the whole study, not just this receptor: VDJdb matching was skewed toward anti-spike CD8 responses, so virus-specific expansions were likely underestimated and private and CD4 specificities were missed.

This was a case-control study nested in a cohort of healthcare workers in London, UK, who had nasopharyngeal swab PCR tests and blood samples taken every week. Between 23 and 31 March 2020, the week of the UK lockdown, healthcare workers were enrolled and then followed up weekly for as long as 16 weeks. The library relied on 5' RACE. The data were produced on a NextSeq 500. In the TCR library protocol, unique molecular identifiers were attached to individual cDNA molecules to correct for PCR bias and sequencing error. Both TCR alpha and beta chains were sequenced, and tight co-correlation was observed between alpha and beta sequence abundances in each sample. As for the authors' bioinformatics: Decombinator V4 was used to annotate TCR sequences for V gene, J gene and CDR3. TCRs were defined as expanded if a significant change between any two time points was detected under a Poisson model with p below 0.0001. Abundances of TCRs were expressed as counts per million after normalisation to the total number of TCRs sequenced in each sample. TRAV1-2 paired with TRAJ12, TRAJ20 or TRAJ33 defined MAIT TCRs, while TRAV10 paired with TRAJ18 defined iNKT TCRs. VDJdb, accessed on 1 November 2021, was searched for TCRs annotated for CMV, EBV and SARS-CoV-2, and TCRs annotated for more than one antigen were excluded. TCRdb applied fastp at Q25 and MiXCR to the public reads, then kept only in-frame beta chains. All rows with the same CDR3 protein become a single entry with the most common DNA and genes. TCRdb's processing, not the authors', yielded these V and J calls. In all, the sample holds tens of thousands of distinct CDR3 sequences, and 9.5% of those were seen once. 5.9% of the sample is held by the ten biggest clonotypes.

This clonotype was counted ten times or more. The antigen this receptor binds is unknown. Per-base qualities were not stored, and no clone one base away is much larger. The germline V gene (reference sequence) gives CDR1 as SGHNT and CDR2 as YYREEE. Unmatched junction bases come to 9, with V trimmed by 10 bases and J by 6 bases. The CDR3 runs 13 amino acids, cysteine and phenylalanine included. Only the CDR3 part of the read is kept: 39 bases, read in frame from the first base. Sequencing was done on a sample of whole blood. The receptor was derived from an adult who was a healthcare worker with PCR-confirmed SARS-CoV-2 infection or an uninfected control (not recorded which). In this chain, TRBV5-4 is recombined with TRBJ2-2, with 7 bases matching TRBD2. The nucleotides are TGTGCCTGGGACGGGGGGATGTCCGGGGAGCTGTTTTTT. Its translation reads: CAWDGGMSGELFF.